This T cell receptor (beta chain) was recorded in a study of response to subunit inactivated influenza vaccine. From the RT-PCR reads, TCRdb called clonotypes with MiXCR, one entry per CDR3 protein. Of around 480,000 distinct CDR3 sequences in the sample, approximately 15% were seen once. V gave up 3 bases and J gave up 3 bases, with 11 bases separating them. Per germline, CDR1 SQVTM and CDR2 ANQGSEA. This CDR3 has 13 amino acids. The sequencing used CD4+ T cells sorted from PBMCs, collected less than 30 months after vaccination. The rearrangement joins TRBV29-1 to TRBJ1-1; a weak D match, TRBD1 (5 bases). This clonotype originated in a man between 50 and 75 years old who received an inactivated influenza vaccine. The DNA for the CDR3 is TGCAGCGTTGAGGGCAGGGCCTACACTGAAGCTTTCTTT. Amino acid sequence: CSVEGRAYTEAFF.